Included here is one TCR beta chain sequence, with context. Individuals who donated were healthy Caucasians from Russia aged 6 to 90. Isolation of PBMCs gave at least 7 million cells per sample. This sample is drawn from a study of blood T cells in healthy people across ages. Unmatched junction bases numbered 15, after V lost 2 bases and J lost 5 bases. This CDR3 has 17 residues. Germline V CDR1 and CDR2: DFQATT, SNEGSKA (reference sequence). The use of a sample-barcoded 5' primer and a J-beta primer mix characterized a second PCR of about 6 to 12 cycles. Each cDNA molecule was tagged by a template-switch adaptor with 12 random nucleotides. TCRdb analysed the 5' RACE reads with MiXCR anew, one entry per CDR3 protein. The sample has 850,000 to 1,100,000 distinct CDR3 sequences, around two fifths seen once.

The sequence derives from a man aged 18 to 30 in good health. This chain connects TRBV20-1 to TRBJ1-5, with 7 bases that match TRBD1. Sequencing was done on a sample of blood. The CDR3 here is CSARSILLQGWDQPQHF. CDR3 in DNA: TGCAGTGCTAGATCAATTCTACTACAGGGGTGGGATCAGCCCCAGCATTTT.